The rows below give T cell receptor beta chains drawn from one sample of a study of blood T cells in healthy people across ages. Each CDR3 protein gets one entry after TCRdb re-called the 5' RACE reads with MiXCR. Among about 1.8 million distinct CDR3 sequences, roughly 50% were seen once, and the ten largest hold about 2.1%. The sample comprised blood. The source of these receptors is a woman aged 40 to 49 in good health. The CDR3 runs from the conserved cysteine through the conserved F or W. Each record gives: J gene, V gene, CDR3 protein.

J: TRBJ2-7; V: TRBV9; CDR3: CAGSRSSYEQYF
J: TRBJ2-7; V: TRBV6-5; CDR3: CASTSTLSSYEQYF
J: TRBJ2-1; V: TRBV20-1; CDR3: CSARDGRDSYNEQFF
J: TRBJ2-3; V: TRBV7-2; CDR3: CASSRSSGADTQYF
J: TRBJ2-5; V: TRBV28; CDR3: CASDRGGVRNEQYF
J: TRBJ2-1; V: TRBV2; CDR3: CASSEGSASYNEQFF
J: TRBJ2-3; V: TRBV7-2; CDR3: CASRSSPLVGTDTQYF
J: TRBJ2-3; V: TRBV9; CDR3: CASSDGGAPDTQYF
J: TRBJ1-1; V: TRBV5-1; CDR3: CASSLSSTEAFF
J: TRBJ2-1; V: TRBV6-6; CDR3: CASRPGGQYNEQFF
J: TRBJ2-1; V: TRBV7-2; CDR3: CASSIMGQAVYNEQFF
J: -; V: TRBV7-9; CDR3: CASSGTSGDTYEQYF
J: TRBJ2-7; V: TRBV25-1; CDR3: CASSESGTGKYEQYF
J: TRBJ1-4; V: TRBV20-1; CDR3: CSAIPRGGEKLFF
J: TRBJ2-1; V: TRBV20-1; CDR3: CSARGGGPYDEQFF
J: TRBJ2-3; V: TRBV3-1; CDR3: CASSQVGTSGADTQYF
J: TRBJ2-7; V: TRBV12-3/TRBV12-4; CDR3: CASSLSGTGGSEQYF
J: TRBJ2-3; V: TRBV29-1; CDR3: CSVARTGADTQYF
J: TRBJ1-1; V: TRBV4-1; CDR3: CASKTRAENTEAFF
J: TRBJ2-1; V: TRBV27; CDR3: CASSLVAGVHEQFF
J: TRBJ2-7; V: TRBV13; CDR3: CASSIGTGPYEQYF
J: TRBJ2-7; V: TRBV29-1; CDR3: CSPGGLEREQYF
J: TRBJ2-1; V: TRBV7-2; CDR3: CASSLAGSVGGEQFF
J: TRBJ2-1; V: TRBV6-6; CDR3: CASTPWGGGGIYNEQFF
J: TRBJ2-3; V: TRBV20-1; CDR3: CRAWNGDTQYF
J: TRBJ2-7; V: TRBV7-2; CDR3: CASSLGVGSGYEQYF
J: TRBJ2-1; V: TRBV5-5; CDR3: CASSPRMGLAVYNEQFF
J: TRBJ2-3; V: TRBV29-1; CDR3: CSVHKRGTDTDTQYF
J: TRBJ2-1; V: TRBV7-9; CDR3: CASSMTSGAETQFF
J: TRBJ2-1; V: TRBV3-1; CDR3: CASSQGTSANNEQFF
J: TRBJ2-1; V: TRBV7-9; CDR3: CASSLSGTAKETQFF
J: -; V: TRBV7-8; CDR3: CASSYLVGEGETQYF